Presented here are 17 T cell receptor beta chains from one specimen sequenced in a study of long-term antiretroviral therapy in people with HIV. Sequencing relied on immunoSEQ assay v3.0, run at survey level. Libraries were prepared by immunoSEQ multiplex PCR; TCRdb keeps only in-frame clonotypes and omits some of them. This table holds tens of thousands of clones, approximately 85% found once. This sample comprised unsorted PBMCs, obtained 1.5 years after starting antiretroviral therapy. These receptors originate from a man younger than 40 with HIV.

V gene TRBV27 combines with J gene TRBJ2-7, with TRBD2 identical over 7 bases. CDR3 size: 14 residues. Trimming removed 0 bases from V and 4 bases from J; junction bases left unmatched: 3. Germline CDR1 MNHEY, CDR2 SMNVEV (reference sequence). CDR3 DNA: TGTGCCAGCAGTTTATCTGGGGGGGGGTACGAGCAGTACTTC. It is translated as CASSLSGGGYEQYF.

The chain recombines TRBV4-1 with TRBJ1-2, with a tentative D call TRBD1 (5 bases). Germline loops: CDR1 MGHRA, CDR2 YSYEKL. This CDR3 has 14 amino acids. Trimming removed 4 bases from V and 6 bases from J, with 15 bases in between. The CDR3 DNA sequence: TGCGCCAGCAGCCCGGGGGGGGAATGGAATGGCTACACCTTC. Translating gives CASSPGGEWNGYTF.

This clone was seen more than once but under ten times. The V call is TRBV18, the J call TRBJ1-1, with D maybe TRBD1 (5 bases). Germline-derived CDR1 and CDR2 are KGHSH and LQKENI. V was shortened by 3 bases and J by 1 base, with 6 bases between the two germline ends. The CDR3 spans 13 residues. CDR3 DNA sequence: TGTGCCAGCTCACCCCAGGGGAACACTGAAGCTTTCTTT. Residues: CASSPQGNTEAFF. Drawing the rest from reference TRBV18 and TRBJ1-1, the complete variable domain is NAGVMQNPRHLVRRRGQEARLRCSPMKGHSHVYWYRQLPEEGLKFMVYLQKENIIDESGMPKERFSAEFPKEGPSILRIQQVVRGDSAAYFCASSPQGNTEAFFGQGTRLTVV.

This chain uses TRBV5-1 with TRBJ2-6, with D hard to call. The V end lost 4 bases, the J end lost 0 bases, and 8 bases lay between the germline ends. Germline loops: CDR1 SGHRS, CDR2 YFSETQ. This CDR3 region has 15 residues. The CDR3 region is CASSPTYSGANVLTF. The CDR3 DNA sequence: TGCGCCAGCAGCCCGACCTACTCTGGGGCCAACGTCCTGACTTTC. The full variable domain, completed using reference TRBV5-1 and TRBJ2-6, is KAGVTQTPRYLIKTRGQQVTLSCSPISGHRSVSWYQQTPGQGLQFLFEYFSETQRNKGNFPGRFSGRQFSNSRSEMNVSTLELGDSALYLCASSPTYSGANVLTFGAGSRLTVL.

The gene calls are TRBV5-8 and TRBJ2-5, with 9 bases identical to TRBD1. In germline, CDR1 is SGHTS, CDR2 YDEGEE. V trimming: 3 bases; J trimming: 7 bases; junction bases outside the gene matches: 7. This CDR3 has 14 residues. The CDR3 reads CASSSGQGLGTQYF. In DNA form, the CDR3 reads TGTGCCAGCAGCTCGGGACAGGGATTAGGGACCCAGTACTTC.

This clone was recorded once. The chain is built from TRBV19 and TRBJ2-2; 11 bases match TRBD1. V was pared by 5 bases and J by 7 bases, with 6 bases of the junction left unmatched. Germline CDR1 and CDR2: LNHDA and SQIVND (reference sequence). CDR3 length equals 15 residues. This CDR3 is CASSAGTGGNGELFF. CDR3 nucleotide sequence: TGTGCCAGTAGTGCCGGGACAGGGGGTAACGGGGAGCTGTTTTTT.

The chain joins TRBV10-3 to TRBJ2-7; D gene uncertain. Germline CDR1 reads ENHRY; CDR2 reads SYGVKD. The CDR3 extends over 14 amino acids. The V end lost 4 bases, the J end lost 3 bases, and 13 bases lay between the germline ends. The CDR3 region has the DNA TGTGCCATCAGTGGGGCCAAGGGTGTCTACGAGCAGTACTTC. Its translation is CAISGAKGVYEQYF.

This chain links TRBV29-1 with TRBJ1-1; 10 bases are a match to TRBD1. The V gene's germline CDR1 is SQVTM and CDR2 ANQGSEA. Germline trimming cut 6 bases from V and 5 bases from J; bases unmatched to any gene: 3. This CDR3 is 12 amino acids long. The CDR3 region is CSVGQGGTEAFF. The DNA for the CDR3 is TGCAGCGTCGGACAGGGGGGAACTGAAGCTTTCTTT. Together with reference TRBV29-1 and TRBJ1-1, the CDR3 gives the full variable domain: SAVISQKPSRDICQRGTSLTIQCQVDSQVTMMFWYRQQPGQSLTLIATANQGSEATYESGFVIDKFPISRPNLTFSTLTVSNMSPEDSSIYLCSVGQGGTEAFFGQGTRLTVV.

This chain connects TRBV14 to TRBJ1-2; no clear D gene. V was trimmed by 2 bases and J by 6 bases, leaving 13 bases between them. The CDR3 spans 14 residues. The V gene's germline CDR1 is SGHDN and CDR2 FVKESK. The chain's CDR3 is CASSQMVKGDGYTF. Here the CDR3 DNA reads TGTGCCAGCAGCCAAATGGTTAAGGGCGATGGCTACACCTTC.

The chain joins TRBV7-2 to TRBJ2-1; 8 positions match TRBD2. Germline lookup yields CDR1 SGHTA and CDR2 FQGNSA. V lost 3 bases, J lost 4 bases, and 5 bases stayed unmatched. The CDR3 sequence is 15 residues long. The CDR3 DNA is TGTGCCAGCAGCTTGGGACTAGGGAAATACAATGAGCAGTTCTTC. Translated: CASSLGLGKYNEQFF.

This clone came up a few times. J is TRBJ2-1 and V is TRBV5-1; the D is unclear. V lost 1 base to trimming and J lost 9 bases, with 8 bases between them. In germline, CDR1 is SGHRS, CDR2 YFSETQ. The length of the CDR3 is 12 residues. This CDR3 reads CASSLSESEQFF. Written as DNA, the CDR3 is TGCGCCAGCAGCTTGTCCGAGAGTGAGCAGTTCTTC.

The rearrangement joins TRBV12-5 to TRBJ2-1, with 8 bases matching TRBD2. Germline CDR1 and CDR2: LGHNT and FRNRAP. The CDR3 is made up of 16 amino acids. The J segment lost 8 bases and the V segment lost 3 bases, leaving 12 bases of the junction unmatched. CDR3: CASGFEAGGYVDEQFF. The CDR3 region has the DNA TGTGCTAGTGGTTTTGAGGCGGGAGGCTATGTCGATGAGCAGTTCTTC. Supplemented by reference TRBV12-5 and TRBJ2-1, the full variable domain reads DARVTQTPRHKVTEMGQEVTMRCQPILGHNTVFWYRQTMMQGLELLAYFRNRAPLDDSGMPKDRFSAEMPDATLATLKIQPSEPRDSAVYFCASGFEAGGYVDEQFFGPGTRLTVL.

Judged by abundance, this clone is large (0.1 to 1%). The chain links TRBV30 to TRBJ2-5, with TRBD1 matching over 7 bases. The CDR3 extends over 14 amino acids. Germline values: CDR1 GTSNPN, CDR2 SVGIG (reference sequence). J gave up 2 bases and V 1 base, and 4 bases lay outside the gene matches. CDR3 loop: CAWSGDSKQETQYF. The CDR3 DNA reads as TGTGCCTGGAGTGGGGACAGCAAACAAGAGACCCAGTACTTC.

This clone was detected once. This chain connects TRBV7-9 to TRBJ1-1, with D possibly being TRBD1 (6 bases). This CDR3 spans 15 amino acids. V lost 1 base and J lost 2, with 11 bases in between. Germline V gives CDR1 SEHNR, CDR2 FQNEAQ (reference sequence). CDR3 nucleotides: TGTGCCAGCAGCTTAGATGGAGGGGGTAACACTGAAGCTTTCTTT. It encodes CASSLDGGGNTEAFF.

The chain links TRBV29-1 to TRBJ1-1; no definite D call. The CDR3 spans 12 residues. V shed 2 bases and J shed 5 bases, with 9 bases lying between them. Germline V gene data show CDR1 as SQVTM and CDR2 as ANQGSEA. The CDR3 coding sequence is TGCAGCGTTGAATCCCTGGGGACTGAAGCTTTCTTT. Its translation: CSVESLGTEAFF.

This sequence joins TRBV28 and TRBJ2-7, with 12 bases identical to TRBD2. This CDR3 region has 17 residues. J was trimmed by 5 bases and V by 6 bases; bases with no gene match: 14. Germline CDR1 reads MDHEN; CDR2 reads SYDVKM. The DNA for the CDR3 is TGTGCCAGCAGCTCCAGACTAGCGGGGGACTCTTCTCACGAGCAGTACTTC. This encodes CASSSRLAGDSSHEQYF.

The CDR3 sequence is CASSLWGGPMNTEAFF. In DNA, the CDR3 is TGTGCCAGCAGCTTATGGGGCGGACCCATGAACACTGAAGCTTTCTTT. The genes are TRBV11-2 and TRBJ1-1, with D possibly matching TRBD1 (5 bases). The V end lost 2 bases, the J end lost 0 bases, and 13 bases lay between the germline ends. The CDR3 totals 16 residues. Germline lookup yields CDR1 SGHAT and CDR2 FQNNGV.